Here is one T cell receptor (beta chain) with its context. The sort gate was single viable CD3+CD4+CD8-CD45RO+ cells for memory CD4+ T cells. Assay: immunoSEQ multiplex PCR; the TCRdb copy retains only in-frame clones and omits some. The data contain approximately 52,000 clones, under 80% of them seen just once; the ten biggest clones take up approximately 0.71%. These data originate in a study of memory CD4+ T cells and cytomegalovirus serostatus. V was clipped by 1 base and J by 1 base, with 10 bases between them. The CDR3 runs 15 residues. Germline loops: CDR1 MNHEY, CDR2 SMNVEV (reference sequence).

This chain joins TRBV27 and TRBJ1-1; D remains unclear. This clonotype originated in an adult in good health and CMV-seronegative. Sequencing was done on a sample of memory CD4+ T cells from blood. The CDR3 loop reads CASSLYLRRNTEAFF. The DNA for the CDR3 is TGTGCCAGCAGTTTATACCTTCGGAGGAACACTGAAGCTTTCTTT.